This paragraph reports one T cell receptor beta chain. There are 16 residues in the CDR3. Germline V CDR1 and CDR2: LNHDA, SQIVND (reference sequence). The V and J ends lost 2 bases and 2 bases, in that order; junction bases with no gene match: 6. These data belong to a study of blood T cell repertoires in COVID-19. For the study at large: Sites across the United States, Italy and Spain contributed samples from acute and convalescent COVID-19. PBMCs, B-cell-depleted T cells, or T cells provided the cDNA or gDNA that made up the material.

Method: immunoSEQ multiplex PCR; TCRdb's copy keeps in-frame clones and lacks some. There are 170,000 or so clones in the sample; less than 90% occur only once, and 12% to 15% lies in the top ten. Sequencing used peripheral blood. The receptor was isolated from a young man with active or convalescent COVID-19. The rearrangement joins TRBV19 to TRBJ2-5; 9 bases are a match to TRBD2. The CDR3 DNA follows: TGTGCCAGTAGTATACTAAGCGGGGGGAGACAAGAGACCCAGTACTTC. As protein: CASSILSGGRQETQYF.